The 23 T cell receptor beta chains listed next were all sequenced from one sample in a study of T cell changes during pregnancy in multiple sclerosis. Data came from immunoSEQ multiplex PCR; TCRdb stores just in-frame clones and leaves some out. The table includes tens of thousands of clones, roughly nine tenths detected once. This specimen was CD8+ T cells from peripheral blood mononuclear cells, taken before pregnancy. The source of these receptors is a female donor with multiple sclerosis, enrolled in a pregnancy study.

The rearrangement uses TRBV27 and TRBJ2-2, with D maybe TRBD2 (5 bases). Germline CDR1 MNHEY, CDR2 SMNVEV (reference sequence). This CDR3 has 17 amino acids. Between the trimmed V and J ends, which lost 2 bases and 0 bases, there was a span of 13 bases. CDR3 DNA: TGTGCCAGCAGTTTAGAGGGCCGGAAACCGAACACCGGGGAGCTGTTTTTT. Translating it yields CASSLEGRKPNTGELFF.

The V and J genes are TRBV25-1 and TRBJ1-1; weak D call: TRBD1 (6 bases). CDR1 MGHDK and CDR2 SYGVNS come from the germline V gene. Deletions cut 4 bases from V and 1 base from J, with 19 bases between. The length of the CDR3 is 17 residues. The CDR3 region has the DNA TGTGCCAGCAGTGGGGTTGGCACAGGGTCCCCGAACACTGAAGCTTTCTTT. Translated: CASSGVGTGSPNTEAFF. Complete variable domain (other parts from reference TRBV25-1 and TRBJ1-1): EADIYQTPRYLVIGTGKKITLECSQTMGHDKMYWYQQDPGMELHLIHYSYGVNSTEKGDLSSESTVSRIRTEHFPLTLESARPSHTSQYLCASSGVGTGSPNTEAFFGQGTRLTVV.

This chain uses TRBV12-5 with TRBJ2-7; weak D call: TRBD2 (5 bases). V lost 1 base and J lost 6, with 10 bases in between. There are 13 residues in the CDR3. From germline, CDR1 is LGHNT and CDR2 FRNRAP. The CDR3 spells CASGLALAGEQYF. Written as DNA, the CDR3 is TGTGCTAGTGGTTTGGCCTTGGCGGGCGAGCAGTACTTC.

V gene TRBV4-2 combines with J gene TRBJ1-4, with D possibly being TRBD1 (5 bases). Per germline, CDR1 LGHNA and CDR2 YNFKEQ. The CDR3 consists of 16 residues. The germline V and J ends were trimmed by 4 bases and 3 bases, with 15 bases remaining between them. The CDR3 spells CASSPRGGTANEKLFF. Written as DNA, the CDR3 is TGTGCCAGCAGCCCCCGGGGGGGTACGGCTAATGAAAAACTGTTTTTT.

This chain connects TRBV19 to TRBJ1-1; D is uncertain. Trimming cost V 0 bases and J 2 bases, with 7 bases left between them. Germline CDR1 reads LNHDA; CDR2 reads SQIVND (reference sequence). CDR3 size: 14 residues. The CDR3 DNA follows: TGTGCCAGTAGTATAGATCCGGGTAACACTGAAGCTTTCTTT. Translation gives CASSIDPGNTEAFF.

The CDR3 here is CASRDTRTGGVYGYTF. The CDR3 DNA sequence: TGTGCCAGCAGGGATACTAGGACAGGGGGAGTCTATGGCTACACCTTC. The chain carries TRBV7-9 and TRBJ1-2; TRBD1 agrees at 10 bases. V shed 6 bases and J 4 bases; nucleotides not matched to a gene: 11. The CDR3 consists of 16 residues. CDR1 SEHNR and CDR2 FQNEAQ come from the germline V gene (reference sequence).

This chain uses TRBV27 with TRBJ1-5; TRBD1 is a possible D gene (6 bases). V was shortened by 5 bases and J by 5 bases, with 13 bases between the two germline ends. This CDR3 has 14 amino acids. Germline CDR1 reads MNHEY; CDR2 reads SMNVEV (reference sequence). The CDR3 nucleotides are TGTGCCAGCAGTCTCGGACAGAGTCATCAGCCCCAGCATTTT. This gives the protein CASSLGQSHQPQHF.

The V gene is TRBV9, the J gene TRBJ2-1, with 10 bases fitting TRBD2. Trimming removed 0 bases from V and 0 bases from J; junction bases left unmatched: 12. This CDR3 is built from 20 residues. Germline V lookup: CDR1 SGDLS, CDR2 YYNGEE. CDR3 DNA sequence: TGTGCCAGCAGCGTAGGCAGTGCTAGCGGGGGCCCGAGCTCCTACAATGAGCAGTTCTTC. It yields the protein CASSVGSASGGPSSYNEQFF.

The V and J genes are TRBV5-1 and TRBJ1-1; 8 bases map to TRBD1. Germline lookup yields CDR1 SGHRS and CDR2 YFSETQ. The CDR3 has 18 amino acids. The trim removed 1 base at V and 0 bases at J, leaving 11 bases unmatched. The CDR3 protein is CASSLYAGQGALNTEAFF. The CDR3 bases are TGCGCCAGCAGCTTGTACGCCGGACAGGGTGCGTTGAACACTGAAGCTTTCTTT. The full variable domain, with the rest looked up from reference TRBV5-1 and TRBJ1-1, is KAGVTQTPRYLIKTRGQQVTLSCSPISGHRSVSWYQQTPGQGLQFLFEYFSETQRNKGNFPGRFSGRQFSNSRSEMNVSTLELGDSALYLCASSLYAGQGALNTEAFFGQGTRLTVV.

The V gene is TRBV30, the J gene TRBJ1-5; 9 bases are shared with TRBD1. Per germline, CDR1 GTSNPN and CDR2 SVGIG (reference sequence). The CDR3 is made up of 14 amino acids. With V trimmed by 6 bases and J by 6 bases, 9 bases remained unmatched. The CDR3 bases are TGTGCCTGCGACTCCGGGACAGGGTCTCAGCCCCAGCATTTT. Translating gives CACDSGTGSQPQHF.

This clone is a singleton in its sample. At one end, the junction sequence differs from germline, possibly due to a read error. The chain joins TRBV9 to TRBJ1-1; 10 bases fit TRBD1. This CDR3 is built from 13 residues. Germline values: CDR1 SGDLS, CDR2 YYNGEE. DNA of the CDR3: TGTGCCAGCAGCGTGACAGGGGGCGTTGAAACTTTCTTT. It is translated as CASSVTGGVETFF.

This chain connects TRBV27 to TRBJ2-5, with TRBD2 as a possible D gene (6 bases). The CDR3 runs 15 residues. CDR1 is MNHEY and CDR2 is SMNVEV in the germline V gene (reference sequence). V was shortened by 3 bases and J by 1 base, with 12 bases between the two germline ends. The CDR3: CASSLGLGSQETQYF. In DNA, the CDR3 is TGTGCCAGCAGTTTGGGACTGGGGTCCCAAGAGACCCAGTACTTC.

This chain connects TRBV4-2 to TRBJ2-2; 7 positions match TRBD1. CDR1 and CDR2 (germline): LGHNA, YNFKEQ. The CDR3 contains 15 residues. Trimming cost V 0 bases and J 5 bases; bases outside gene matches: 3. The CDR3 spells CASSQDQGVTGELFF. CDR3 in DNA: TGTGCCAGCAGCCAAGATCAGGGGGTTACCGGGGAGCTGTTTTTT.

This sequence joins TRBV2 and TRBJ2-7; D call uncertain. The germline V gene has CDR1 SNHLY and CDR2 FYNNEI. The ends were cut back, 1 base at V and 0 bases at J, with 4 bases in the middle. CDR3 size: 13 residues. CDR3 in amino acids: CASSEGSSYEQYF. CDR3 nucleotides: TGTGCCAGCAGTGAAGGCAGCTCCTACGAGCAGTACTTC.

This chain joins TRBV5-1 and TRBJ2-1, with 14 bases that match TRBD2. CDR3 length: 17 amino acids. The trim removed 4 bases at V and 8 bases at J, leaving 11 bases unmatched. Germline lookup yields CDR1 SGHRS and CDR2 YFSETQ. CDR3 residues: CASSPGVGTSGGYEQFF. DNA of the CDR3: TGCGCCAGCAGCCCGGGGGTCGGGACTAGCGGGGGCTATGAGCAGTTCTTC.

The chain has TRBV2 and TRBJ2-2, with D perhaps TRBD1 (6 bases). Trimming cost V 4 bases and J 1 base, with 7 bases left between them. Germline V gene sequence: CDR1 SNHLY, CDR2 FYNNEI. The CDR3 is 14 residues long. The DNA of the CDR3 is TGTGCCAGCAGTGTGGGACAGAACACCGGGGAGCTGTTTTTT. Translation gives CASSVGQNTGELFF.

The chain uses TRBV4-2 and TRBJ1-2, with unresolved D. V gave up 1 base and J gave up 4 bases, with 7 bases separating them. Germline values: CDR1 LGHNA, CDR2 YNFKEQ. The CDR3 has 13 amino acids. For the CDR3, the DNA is TGTGCCAGCAGCCAAGGTGGCATCTATGGCTACACCTTC. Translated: CASSQGGIYGYTF.

The chain's CDR3 is CASSRASGGANEQFF. The DNA for the CDR3 is TGTGCCAGCAGTCGTGCTAGCGGGGGGGCGAATGAGCAGTTCTTC. The chain is built from TRBV6-5 and TRBJ2-1, with 12 positions matching TRBD2. The germline CDR1 and CDR2 sequences are MNHEY and SVGAGI. The CDR3 contains 15 residues. With V trimmed by 5 bases and J by 7 bases, 6 bases remained unmatched.

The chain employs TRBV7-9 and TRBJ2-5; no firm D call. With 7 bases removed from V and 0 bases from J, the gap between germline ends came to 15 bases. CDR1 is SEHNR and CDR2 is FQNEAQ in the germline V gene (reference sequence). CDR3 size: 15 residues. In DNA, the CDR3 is TGTGCCAGCATGTATTGGGCCACAGACCAAGAGACCCAGTACTTC. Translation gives CASMYWATDQETQYF.

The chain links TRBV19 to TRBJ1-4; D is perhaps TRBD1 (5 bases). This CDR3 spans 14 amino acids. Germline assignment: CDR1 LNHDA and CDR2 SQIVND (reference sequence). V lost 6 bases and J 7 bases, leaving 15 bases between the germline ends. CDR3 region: CASRERTGGEKLFF. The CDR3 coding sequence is TGTGCCAGTAGGGAGCGGACGGGGGGTGAAAAACTGTTTTTT.

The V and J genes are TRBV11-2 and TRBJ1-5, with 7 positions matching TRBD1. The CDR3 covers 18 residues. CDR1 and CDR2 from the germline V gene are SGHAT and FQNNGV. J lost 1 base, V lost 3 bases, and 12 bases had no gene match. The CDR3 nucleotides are TGTGCCAGCAGCTTGGGCGGCAGGGGGAAGGAGAGCAATCAGCCCCAGCATTTT. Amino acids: CASSLGGRGKESNQPQHF.

This chain's CDR3 is CASSPTGFSLYNEQFF. For the CDR3, the DNA is TGTGCCAGCAGCCCGACAGGATTTAGCCTCTACAATGAGCAGTTCTTC. V is TRBV11-2 and J is TRBJ2-1, with D possibly being TRBD1 (6 bases). There are 16 residues in the CDR3. Germline assignment: CDR1 SGHAT and CDR2 FQNNGV. Trimming pared 5 bases from V and 3 bases from J, leaving 17 bases between. The whole variable domain, remainder taken from reference TRBV11-2 and TRBJ2-1, is EAGVAQSPRYKIIEKRQSVAFWCNPISGHATLYWYQQILGQGPKLLIQFQNNGVVDDSQLPKDRFSAERLKGVDSTLKIQPAKLEDSAVYLCASSPTGFSLYNEQFFGPGTRLTVL.

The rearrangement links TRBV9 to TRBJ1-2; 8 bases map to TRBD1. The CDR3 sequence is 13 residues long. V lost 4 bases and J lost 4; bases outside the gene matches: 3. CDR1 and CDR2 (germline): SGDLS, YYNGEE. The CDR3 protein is CASSNTGGYGYTF. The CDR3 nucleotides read TGTGCCAGCAGCAACACAGGGGGCTATGGCTACACCTTC.